One TCR beta chain is described in this entry. Time point meaning: blood at routine non-recurrence follow-up after resection. TCRdb redid the calling of the 5' RACE reads with MiXCR, one entry per CDR3 protein. Of fewer than 50,000 distinct CDR3 sequences listed, about 10% are singletons. Germline V CDR1 and CDR2: SGHTA, FQGNSA. CDR3 length equals 13 residues. V lost 1 base and J lost 8, with 8 bases in between. The data were taken from a study of spatial heterogeneity in lung cancer. On the study more broadly: Patients with untreated early-stage non-small cell lung cancer, numbering 72, were the donors.

This chain uses TRBV7-2 with TRBJ2-2; maybe TRBD2 (5 bases). The clonotype comes from a female donor with early-stage non-small cell lung cancer. Sample: PBMCs, taken at follow-up. CDR3 amino acids: CASSLGPGGELFF. CDR3 DNA sequence: TGTGCCAGCAGCTTAGGGCCGGGAGGGGAGCTGTTTTTT. Complete variable domain (other parts from reference TRBV7-2 and TRBJ2-2): GAGVSQSPSNKVTEKGKDVELRCDPISGHTALYWYRQSLGQGLEFLIYFQGNSAPDKSGLPSDRFSAERTGGSVSTLTIQRTQQEDSAVYLCASSLGPGGELFFGEGSRLTVL.